This T cell receptor (beta chain) was documented in a study of shared clonotypes between healthy human individuals. TCRdb keeps only in-frame clones here, not all; method: immunoSEQ multiplex PCR. The top ten clones hold about 0.13% of a sample with more than 2 million clones, over 85% of them seen once. The CDR3 extends over 14 amino acids. V was trimmed by 0 bases and J by 8 bases, leaving 11 bases between them. Germline loops: CDR1 GTSNPN, CDR2 SVGIG (reference sequence). Concerning this clone: Other nucleotide sequences from this sample produce the same CDR3.

The study drew all its donors from Caucasian adults living in Nashville, Tennessee. This clonotype was sampled from a young man in good health. Sequenced input: naive CD4+ T cells sorted from blood. Subset: CD45RA+ positively selected. The rearrangement links TRBV30 to TRBJ1-6; perhaps TRBD1 as D (6 bases). The CDR3 sequence: CAWSVRGADSPLHF. Written as DNA, the CDR3 is TGTGCCTGGAGTGTACGGGGGGCTGATTCACCCCTCCACTTT.